This TCR beta chain was recorded in a study of blood T cell repertoires in COVID-19. About the research overall: Samples of COVID-19 (acute and convalescent) were obtained from the United States, Italy and Spain. PBMCs, B-cell-depleted T cells, or T cells provided the cDNA or gDNA that made up the material.

The CDR3 extends over 12 amino acids. V lost 5 bases to trimming and J lost 5 bases, with 10 bases between them. Germline CDR1 and CDR2: LNHNV and YYDKDF (reference sequence). The cohort comprised adults aged about 18 to 89 years residing in approximately 25 US areas. In the original analysis: Amplification of reference gene primers was used by the study to estimate nucleated cell counts. Assay: immunoSEQ multiplex PCR; the TCRdb copy retains only in-frame clones and omits some. Clonal size and the V and J genes are those of that table, whereas D and trimming came from the DNA. The sample lists roughly 200,000 clones, 85% occurring once.

The chain has TRBV15 and TRBJ2-7; possible D gene TRBD1, 6 bases. The source of this sequence is a man aged 40-50 years who had recovered from COVID-19. The material sequenced was PBMCs or T cells enriched from blood (not recorded which). CDR3 nucleotide sequence: TGTGCCACCAGCGTAACAGGGAACGAGCAGTACTTC. It codes for CATSVTGNEQYF. The entire variable domain, with the rest obtained from reference TRBV15 and TRBJ2-7, is as follows: DAMVIQNPRYQVTQFGKPVTLSCSQTLNHNVMYWYQQKSSQAPKLLFHYYDKDFNNEADTPDNFQSRRPNTSFCFLDIRSPGLGDTAMYLCATSVTGNEQYFGPGTRLTVT.